These T cell receptor beta chains were read from a single sample in a study of T cells after yellow fever vaccination. TCRdb re-called the 5' RACE reads through MiXCR, storing one row per CDR3 protein. This table has 400,000 to 450,000 distinct CDR3 sequences, 15% to 20% appearing once. Sequenced material: PBMCs, taken before the yellow fever booster vaccination. The receptors shown here come from a young man who received the YFV17D yellow fever vaccine. The CDR3 runs from the conserved cysteine through the conserved F or W. A D gene is named only where the DNA matches it firmly. Clone size is stated in some rows and not others, as once, few, many or a class when expanded.

j_call clone_size v_call d_call cdr3_nt cdr3_aa
TRBJ1-6 . TRBV2 . TGTGCCAGCGGCGAGCCGGGCAGCACTTCACCCCTCCACTTT CASGEPGSTSPLHF
TRBJ1-1 . TRBV5-1 . TGCGCCAGCAGCAGAGGGATCATGAACACTGAAGCTTTCTTT CASSRGIMNTEAFF
TRBJ1-4 . TRBV15 . TGTGCCACCAGCAGAGTCGGGGGGAGTGAAAAACTGTTTTTT CATSRVGGSEKLFF
TRBJ2-7 few TRBV6-5 . TGTGCCAGCAGTTACTCGACCGCGTACGAGCAGTACTTC CASSYSTAYEQYF
TRBJ2-3 many TRBV7-9 . TGTGCCAGCAGCGCTAGAGCGGTCTCTAAGGCAGATACGCAGTATTTT CASSARAVSKADTQYF
TRBJ2-5 . TRBV12-3/TRBV12-4 TRBD2 TGTGCCAGCACCAGTAGCGGGGGGCCACGGGAGACCCAGTACTTC CASTSSGGPRETQYF
TRBJ1-6 few TRBV20-1 . TGCAGTGCTAGGGCGGGGGGACCGAGAAATTCACCCCTCCACTTT CSARAGGPRNSPLHF
TRBJ2-1 . TRBV7-3 . TGTGCCAGCTTTGTCCTAGCTGGGTACAATGAGCAGTTCTTC CASFVLAGYNEQFF
TRBJ2-2 . TRBV7-3 . TGTGCCAGCAGTCAACAGGGTTCCACCGGGGAGCTGTTTTTT CASSQQGSTGELFF
TRBJ1-2 . TRBV2 . TGTGCCAGCAGGTTTAGTGGGAACTATGGCTACACCTTC CASRFSGNYGYTF
TRBJ2-7 few TRBV18 TRBD1 TGTGCCAGCTCACCGCGGACAGGGTTCTTCTACGAGCAGTACTTC CASSPRTGFFYEQYF
TRBJ1-1 . TRBV6-2/TRBV6-3 . TGTGCCAGCAGTTACTCGAAAGGTAGTACGTTGAACACTGAAGCTTTCTTT CASSYSKGSTLNTEAFF
TRBJ1-1 few TRBV29-1 . TGCAGCGTCCGCAGACAGGAGAGCACTGAAGCTTTCTTT CSVRRQESTEAFF
TRBJ2-5 . TRBV7-9 TRBD2 TGTGCCAGCAGCTTACGGCTAAGCGGGGGTCAAGAGACCCAGTACTTC CASSLRLSGGQETQYF
TRBJ1-4 few TRBV6-1 . TGTGCCAGCAGTGATGGAAAACTGTTTTTT CASSDGKLFF
TRBJ2-3 . TRBV7-2 . TGTGCCAGCAGGCTCGAGGGGGATACGCAGTATTTT CASRLEGDTQYF
TRBJ2-3 . TRBV6-1 . TGTGCCAGCAGCGCGTGGGCAGATACGCAGTATTTT CASSAWADTQYF
TRBJ2-7 few TRBV5-1 . TGCGCCAGCAGCCTCGACACGAGCTCCTACGAGCAGTACTTC CASSLDTSSYEQYF
TRBJ1-1 few TRBV29-1 . TGCAGCGCCGCAGGGGCCACTGAAGCTTTCTTT CSAAGATEAFF
TRBJ2-6 . TRBV12-3/TRBV12-4 . TGTGCCAGCAGCACGAGGGTGGCAGGGGCCAACGTCCTGACTTTC CASSTRVAGANVLTF
TRBJ2-5 . TRBV2 . TGTGCCAGCAGTCGTAGCGTCTGGACCCAGTACTTC CASSRSVWTQYF
TRBJ2-7 . TRBV12-3/TRBV12-4 TRBD1 TGTGCCAGCAGTTTACGGACAGGGGCCGGCGAGCAGTACTTC CASSLRTGAGEQYF
TRBJ2-5 many TRBV20-1 . TGCAGTGCAGTAGCGTGGGGCGGGGAGACCCAGTACTTC CSAVAWGGETQYF
TRBJ2-3 few TRBV6-6 TRBD1 TGTGCCAGCAGTTACCGGGACAGGGGGCGAGATACGCAGTATTTT CASSYRDRGRDTQYF
TRBJ2-3 few TRBV12-3/TRBV12-4 . TGTGCCAGCAGCCCGCTGACAACTAGCACAGATACGCAGTATTTT CASSPLTTSTDTQYF
TRBJ2-1 many TRBV20-1 . TGCAGTGCTCCCCGGTCGGGGGCCTACAATGAGCAGTTCTTC CSAPRSGAYNEQFF
TRBJ2-1 few TRBV24-1 . TGTGCCACCAGTGAGGCGGGACTTGATGACAATGAGCAGTTCTTC CATSEAGLDDNEQFF